This TCR beta chain originates from a study of patients and donors after allogeneic stem cell transplantation. TCRdb re-called the RT-PCR reads with MiXCR, one entry per CDR3 protein. The sample contains about 230,000 distinct CDR3 sequences, less than 15% of which appear only once. This clonotype was seen a few times. The CDR3 has 19 residues. The V gene end was trimmed by 1 base and the J gene end by 4 bases; junction bases not matched to a gene: 7. Germline CDR1 is MGHRA and CDR2 is YSYEKL. The sequenced sample was blood, either unsorted or a sorted T cell fraction (not recorded which). The chain joins TRBV4-1 to TRBJ2-1; 16 nucleotides align to TRBD2. The receptor was isolated from a human donor who was either an allogeneic HSCT recipient or a stem cell or donor lymphocyte infusion donor (not recorded which). It is not recorded whose cells these are; they may come from a transplant donor. CDR3 DNA: TGCGCCAGCAGCCAAGTGGGGACTAGCGGGGGGGCGGCGTACAATGAGCAGTTCTTC. This gives the protein CASSQVGTSGGAAYNEQFF.